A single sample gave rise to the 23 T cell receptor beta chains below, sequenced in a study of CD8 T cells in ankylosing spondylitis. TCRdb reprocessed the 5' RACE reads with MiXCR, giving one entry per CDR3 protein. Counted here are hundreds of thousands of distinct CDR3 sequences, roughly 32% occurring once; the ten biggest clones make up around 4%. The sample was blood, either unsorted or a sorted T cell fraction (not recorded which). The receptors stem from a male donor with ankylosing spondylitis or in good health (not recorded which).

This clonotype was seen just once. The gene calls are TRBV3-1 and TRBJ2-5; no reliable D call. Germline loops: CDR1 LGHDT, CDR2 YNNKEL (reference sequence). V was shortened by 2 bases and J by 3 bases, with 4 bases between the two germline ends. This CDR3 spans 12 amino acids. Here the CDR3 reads CASSQLEETQYF. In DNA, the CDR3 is TGTGCCAGCAGCCAACTTGAAGAGACCCAGTACTTC.

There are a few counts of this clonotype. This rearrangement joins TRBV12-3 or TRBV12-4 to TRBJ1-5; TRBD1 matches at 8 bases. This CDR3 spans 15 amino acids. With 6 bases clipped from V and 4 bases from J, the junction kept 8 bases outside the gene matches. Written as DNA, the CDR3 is TGTGCCAGCAGACCACAGGGGGTGAGGAATCAGCCCCAGCATTTT. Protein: CASRPQGVRNQPQHF.

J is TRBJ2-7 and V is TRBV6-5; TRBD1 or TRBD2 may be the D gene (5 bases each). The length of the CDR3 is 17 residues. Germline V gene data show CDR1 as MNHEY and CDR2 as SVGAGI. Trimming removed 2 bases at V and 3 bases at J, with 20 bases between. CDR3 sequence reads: CASSYRTTDEGDYEQYF. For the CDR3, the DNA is TGTGCCAGCAGTTACCGAACGACAGATGAGGGAGACTACGAGCAGTACTTC.

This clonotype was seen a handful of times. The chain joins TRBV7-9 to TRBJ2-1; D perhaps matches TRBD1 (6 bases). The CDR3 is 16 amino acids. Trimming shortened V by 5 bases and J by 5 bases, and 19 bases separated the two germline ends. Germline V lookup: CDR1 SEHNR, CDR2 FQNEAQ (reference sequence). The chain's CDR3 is CASSDGTLLYHNEQFF. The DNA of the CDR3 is TGTGCCAGCAGCGACGGGACACTACTCTACCACAATGAGCAGTTCTTC.

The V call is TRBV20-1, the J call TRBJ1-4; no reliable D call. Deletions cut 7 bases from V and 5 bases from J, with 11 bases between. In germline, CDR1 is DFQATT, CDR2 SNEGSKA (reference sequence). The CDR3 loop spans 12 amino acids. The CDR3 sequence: CSVRQPNEKLFF. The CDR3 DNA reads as TGCAGTGTTCGGCAGCCCAATGAAAAACTGTTTTTT.

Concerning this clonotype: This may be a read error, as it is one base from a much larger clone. This CDR3 is CAIAPGTGNQETQHF. The CDR3 coding sequence is TGTGCCATCGCACCCGGGACAGGGAACCAAGAGACCCAGCACTTC. The chain combines TRBV10-3 with TRBJ2-5, with 9 bases aligning to TRBD1. CDR3 length: 15 amino acids. Germline CDR1 and CDR2: ENHRY and SYGVKD.

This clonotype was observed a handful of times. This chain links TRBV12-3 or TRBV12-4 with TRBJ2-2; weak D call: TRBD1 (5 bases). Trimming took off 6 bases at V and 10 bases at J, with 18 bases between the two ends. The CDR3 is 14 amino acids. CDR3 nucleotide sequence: TGTGCCAGCAGAAGGGGCCTCCTCAGGGAGGAGCTGTTTTTT. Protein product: CASRRGLLREELFF.

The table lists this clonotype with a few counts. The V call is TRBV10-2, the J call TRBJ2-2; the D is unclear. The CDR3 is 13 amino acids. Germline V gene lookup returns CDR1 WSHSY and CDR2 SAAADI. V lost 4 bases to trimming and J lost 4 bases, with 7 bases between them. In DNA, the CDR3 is TGCGCCAGCAGTGTCACAGCCACCGGGGAGCTGTTTTTT. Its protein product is CASSVTATGELFF.

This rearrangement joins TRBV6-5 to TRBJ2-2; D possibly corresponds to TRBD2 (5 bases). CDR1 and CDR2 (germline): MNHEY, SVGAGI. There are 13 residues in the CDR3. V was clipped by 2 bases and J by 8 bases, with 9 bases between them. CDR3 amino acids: CASSYPGLGELFF. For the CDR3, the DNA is TGTGCCAGCAGTTACCCGGGGTTAGGGGAGCTGTTTTTT.

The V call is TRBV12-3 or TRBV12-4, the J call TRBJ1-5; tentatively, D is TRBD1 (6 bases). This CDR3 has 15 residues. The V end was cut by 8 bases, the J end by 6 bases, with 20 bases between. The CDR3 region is CASVGGLGTFQPQHF. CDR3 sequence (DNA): TGTGCCAGCGTTGGGGGGCTGGGGACGTTTCAGCCCCAGCATTTT.

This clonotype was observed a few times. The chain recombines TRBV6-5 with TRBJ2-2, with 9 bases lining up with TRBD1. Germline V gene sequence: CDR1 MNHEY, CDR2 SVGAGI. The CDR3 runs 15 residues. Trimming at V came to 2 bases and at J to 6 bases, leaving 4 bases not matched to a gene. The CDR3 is CASSYGDRVAGELFF. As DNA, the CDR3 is TGTGCCAGCAGTTACGGGGACAGGGTTGCCGGGGAGCTGTTTTTT.

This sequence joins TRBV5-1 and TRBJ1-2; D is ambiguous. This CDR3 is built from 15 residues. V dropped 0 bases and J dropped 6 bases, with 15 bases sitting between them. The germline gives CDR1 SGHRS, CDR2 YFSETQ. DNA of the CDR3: TGCGCCAGCAGCTTGGGCCCGGGGTTAGATCATGGCTACACCTTC. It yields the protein CASSLGPGLDHGYTF.

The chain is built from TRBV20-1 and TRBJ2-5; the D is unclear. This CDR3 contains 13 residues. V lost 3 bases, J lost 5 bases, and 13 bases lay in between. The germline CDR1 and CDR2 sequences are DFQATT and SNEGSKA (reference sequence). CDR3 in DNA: TGCAGTGCTAGTCCGACCCCTGGGGAGACCCAGTACTTC. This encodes CSASPTPGETQYF.

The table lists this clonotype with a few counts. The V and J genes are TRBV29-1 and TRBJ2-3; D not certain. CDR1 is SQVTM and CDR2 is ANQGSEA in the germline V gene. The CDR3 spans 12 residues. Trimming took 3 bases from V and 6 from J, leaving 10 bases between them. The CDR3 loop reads CSVDPGSDTQYF. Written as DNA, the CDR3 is TGCAGCGTTGACCCGGGTTCGGATACGCAGTATTTT.

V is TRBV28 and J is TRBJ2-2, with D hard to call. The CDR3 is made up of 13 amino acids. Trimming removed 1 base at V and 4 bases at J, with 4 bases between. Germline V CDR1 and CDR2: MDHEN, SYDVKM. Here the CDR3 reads CASSLYGTGELFF. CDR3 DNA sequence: TGTGCCAGCAGTTTATACGGCACCGGGGAGCTGTTTTTT.

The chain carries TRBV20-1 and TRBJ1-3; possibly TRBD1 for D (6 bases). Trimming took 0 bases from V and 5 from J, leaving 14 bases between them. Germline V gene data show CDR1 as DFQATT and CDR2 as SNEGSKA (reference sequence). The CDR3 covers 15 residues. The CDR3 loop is CSARDDPGQRNTIYF. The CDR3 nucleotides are TGCAGTGCTAGAGATGACCCGGGACAAAGAAACACCATATATTTT.

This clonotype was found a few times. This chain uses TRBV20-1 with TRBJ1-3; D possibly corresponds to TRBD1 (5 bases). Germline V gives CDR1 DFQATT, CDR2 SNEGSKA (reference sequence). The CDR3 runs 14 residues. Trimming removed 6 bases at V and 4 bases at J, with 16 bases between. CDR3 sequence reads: CSAPTGTGGNTIYF. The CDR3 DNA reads TGCAGTGCCCCAACCGGGACCGGAGGAAACACCATATATTTT.

CDR3 in DNA: TGCAGTGCTAGAGATAGCGCCACCGGGGAGCTGTTTTTT. This gives the protein CSARDSATGELFF. V gene TRBV20-1 combines with J gene TRBJ2-2; weak D call: TRBD2 (5 bases). Germline CDR1 reads DFQATT; CDR2 reads SNEGSKA (reference sequence). This CDR3 spans 13 amino acids. Trimming pared 0 bases from V and 4 bases from J, leaving 6 bases between.

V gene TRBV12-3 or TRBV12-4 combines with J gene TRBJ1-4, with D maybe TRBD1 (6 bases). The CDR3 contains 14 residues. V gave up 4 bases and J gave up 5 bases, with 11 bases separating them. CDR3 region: CASSWARGNEKLFF. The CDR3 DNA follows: TGTGCCAGCAGTTGGGCCAGGGGAAATGAAAAACTGTTTTTT.

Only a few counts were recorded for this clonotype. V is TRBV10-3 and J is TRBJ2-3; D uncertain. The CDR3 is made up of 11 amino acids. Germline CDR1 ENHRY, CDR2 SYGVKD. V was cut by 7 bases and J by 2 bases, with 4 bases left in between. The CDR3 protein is CAITDTDTQYF. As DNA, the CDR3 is TGTGCCATCACGGACACAGATACGCAGTATTTT.

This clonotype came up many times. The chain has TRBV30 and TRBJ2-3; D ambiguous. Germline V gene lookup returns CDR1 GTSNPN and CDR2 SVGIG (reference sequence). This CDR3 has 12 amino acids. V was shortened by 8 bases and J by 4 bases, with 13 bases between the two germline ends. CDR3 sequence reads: CALTMVSDTQYF. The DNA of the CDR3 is TGTGCCCTCACAATGGTTTCAGATACGCAGTATTTT.

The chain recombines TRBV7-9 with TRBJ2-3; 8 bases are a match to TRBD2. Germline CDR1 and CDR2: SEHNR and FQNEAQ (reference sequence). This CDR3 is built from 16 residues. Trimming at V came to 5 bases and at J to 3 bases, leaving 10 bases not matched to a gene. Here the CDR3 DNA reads TGTGCCAGCAGCCCGGCCCCACTAGCGGTTACAGATACGCAGTATTTT. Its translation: CASSPAPLAVTDTQYF.

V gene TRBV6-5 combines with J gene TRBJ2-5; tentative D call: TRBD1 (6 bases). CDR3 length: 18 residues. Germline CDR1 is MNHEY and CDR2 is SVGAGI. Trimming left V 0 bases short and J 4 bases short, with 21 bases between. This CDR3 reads CASSYSSFGRGARETQYF. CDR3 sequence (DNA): TGTGCCAGCAGTTACTCGAGTTTCGGCAGGGGCGCCCGAGAGACCCAGTACTTC.